What follows describes a single T cell receptor (beta chain). This clonotype has ten or more counts. What antigen it recognizes has not been identified. Per-nucleotide qualities are absent, and no much larger clonotype sits a single base away. Library preparation employed PCR. The data were produced on an Illumina HiSeq 2500. TCR library preparation used molecular barcoding, with unique molecular identifiers applied to normalize quantification of the TCRbeta repertoire. TCRdb reran the public reads through fastp at Q25 and MiXCR, keeping productive beta chains. Rows matching on CDR3 protein sequence are summarized as one entry with the most common DNA and genes. The sample table contains around 93,000 distinct CDR3 sequences; only one count was recorded for more than 7% of them. Roughly 7% of the sample belongs to the ten largest clones. These data belong to a study of T-cell reconstitution after alpha-beta-depleted transplantation in children (dated by TCRdb to 2016 to 2017). Broadly, across the study: Using TCR repertoire profiling, the study quantitatively followed how T-cell immune reconstitution unfolded in children after TCRalphabeta/CD19-depleted allogeneic hematopoietic cell transplantation.

Trimming costs V 1 base and J 5 bases, and their ends lie 9 bases apart. From the cysteine up to the phenylalanine, the CDR3 has a length of 13 residues. Only the CDR3 part of the read is kept: 39 bases, read in frame from the first base. Per the germline V gene, SGHTA is the CDR1 and FQGNSA is the CDR2. This sample comprised PBMCs from the stem cell graft donor, obtained from the stem cell graft. This sequence originates from a human donor who donated a stem cell graft to a child with congenital amegakaryocytic thrombocytopenia. Recombination linked TRBV7-2 to TRBJ2-7; the D gene identity is not certain. CDR3 reads: CASSLEVWDEQYF. The sequence in DNA is TGTGCCAGCAGCTTAGAGGTCTGGGACGAGCAGTACTTC.